The entry below describes one T cell receptor (beta chain). Its cognate antigen is unknown. It was with a sample-barcoded 5' primer and a J-beta primer mix that a second PCR of roughly 7 to 12 cycles was run. The template-switch adaptor was a 5' adaptor with 12 random nucleotides. It tagged each cDNA molecule. Every sample gave at least 2.5 million paired-end reads containing CDR3. TCRdb passed the 5' RACE reads through MiXCR, listing each CDR3 protein once. The sample carries over 1.5 million distinct CDR3 sequences, just under 50% recorded once. Germline lookup yields CDR1 GTSNPN and CDR2 SVGIG (reference sequence). The CDR3 consists of 14 residues. The V end was cut by 4 bases, the J end by 10 bases, with 17 bases between. The data are from a study of blood T cells in healthy people across ages. Whole-study findings and limits: Relative to aged donors, long-lived donors carried more naive CD4+ cells and displayed higher diversity. TCR beta diversity, measured per million T cells, fell in a roughly linear way with age.

This receptor was obtained from a woman in her forties in good health. Specimen: blood. This chain uses TRBV30 with TRBJ1-6, with D unresolved. The CDR3 spells CAWMGGPMGSPLHF. The CDR3 DNA follows: TGTGCCTGGATGGGCGGCCCGATGGGGTCACCCCTCCACTTT.